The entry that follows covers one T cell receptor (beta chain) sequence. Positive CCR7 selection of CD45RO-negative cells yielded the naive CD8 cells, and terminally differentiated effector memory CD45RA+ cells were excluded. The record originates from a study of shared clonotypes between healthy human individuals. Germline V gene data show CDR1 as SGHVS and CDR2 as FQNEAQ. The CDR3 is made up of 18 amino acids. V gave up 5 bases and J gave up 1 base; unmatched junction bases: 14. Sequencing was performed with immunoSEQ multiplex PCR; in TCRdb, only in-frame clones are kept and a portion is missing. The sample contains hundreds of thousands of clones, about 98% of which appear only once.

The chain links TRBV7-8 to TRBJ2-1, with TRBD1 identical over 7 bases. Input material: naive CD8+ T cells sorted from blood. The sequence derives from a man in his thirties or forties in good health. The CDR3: CASSQRKTGEGSYNEQFF. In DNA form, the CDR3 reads TGTGCCAGCAGCCAGCGGAAAACAGGGGAAGGGTCCTACAATGAGCAGTTCTTC.